This TCR beta chain comes out of a study of cytomegalovirus exposure and HLA in healthy donors. Remarks on this clone: What it binds is unknown.

Unmatched junction bases numbered 5, after V lost 7 bases and J lost 4 bases. This CDR3 comprises 13 residues. Germline V gives CDR1 ENHRY, CDR2 SYGVKD. General study points: Generally TCR sequences proved uncommon, though certain public TCRs appeared in numerous donors. The study put 150 or so TCR beta chains on its list as cytomegalovirus-associated.

Sequenced by immunoSEQ multiplex PCR; TCRdb stores in-frame clones only, minus some. The sample shows 260,000 or so clones, roughly 90% of them seen only once. The chain uses TRBV10-3 and TRBJ1-1; 8 bases align to TRBD1. Input material: PBMCs. The TCR sequence derives from a woman between 18 and 30 years old in good health and CMV-seronegative. CDR3 in amino acids: CAIISTGGTEAFF. The DNA of the CDR3 is TGTGCCATCATTTCAACAGGGGGCACTGAAGCTTTCTTT.